A selection of T cell receptor beta chains follows, all from one sample in a study of monozygotic twins with cystic fibrosis. Clones were sequenced by immunoSEQ multiplex PCR, and TCRdb holds only the in-frame ones, with some missing. The data contain 9,000 or so clones, roughly 98% of them seen just once; the ten biggest clones take up approximately 0.22%. The sample taken for sequencing was blood. Receptor source: a girl aged 2-10 years with cystic fibrosis. Both conserved end residues are part of each CDR3. Each record gives: CDR3 protein, J gene, V gene, CDR3 length, clone size. A clone size is listed for some rows: how often the clone was seen (once, few, many), or a class if it is expanded.

cdr3_aa: CASSLVGYGAISGANVLTF; j_call: TRBJ2-6; v_call: TRBV11-2; cdr3_length: 19; clone_size: once
cdr3_aa: CASSQLDQPQHF; j_call: TRBJ1-5; v_call: TRBV19; cdr3_length: 12; clone_size: .
cdr3_aa: CASSFRLAGGPDEQFF; j_call: TRBJ2-1; v_call: TRBV28; cdr3_length: 16; clone_size: .
cdr3_aa: CASSIDREANSYEQYF; j_call: TRBJ2-7; v_call: TRBV19; cdr3_length: 16; clone_size: .
cdr3_aa: CAWRGTDRAGETQYF; j_call: TRBJ2-5; v_call: TRBV30; cdr3_length: 15; clone_size: .
cdr3_aa: CASSLDLNIQYF; j_call: TRBJ2-4; v_call: TRBV5-1; cdr3_length: 12; clone_size: .
cdr3_aa: CASSLSNRGVYEQYF; j_call: TRBJ2-7; v_call: TRBV5-5; cdr3_length: 15; clone_size: .
cdr3_aa: CASRRPGRKETQYF; j_call: TRBJ2-5; v_call: TRBV11-2; cdr3_length: 14; clone_size: .
cdr3_aa: CASSSFSTVVKPF; j_call: TRBJ1-2; v_call: TRBV11-2; cdr3_length: 13; clone_size: .
cdr3_aa: CASRTSDRVVNYGYTF; j_call: TRBJ1-2; v_call: TRBV19; cdr3_length: 16; clone_size: .
cdr3_aa: CASSLLQFPSASLGTDTQYF; j_call: TRBJ2-3; v_call: TRBV5-1; cdr3_length: 20; clone_size: .
cdr3_aa: CATRTGQETQYF; j_call: TRBJ2-5; v_call: TRBV10-3; cdr3_length: 12; clone_size: .
cdr3_aa: CASSEARRRTGELFF; j_call: TRBJ2-2; v_call: TRBV2; cdr3_length: 15; clone_size: .
cdr3_aa: CASSSYLARAGGYTF; j_call: TRBJ1-2; v_call: TRBV2; cdr3_length: 15; clone_size: .
cdr3_aa: CAISVVRQAYEQYF; j_call: TRBJ2-7; v_call: TRBV10-3; cdr3_length: 14; clone_size: .
cdr3_aa: CASSGHGRTGNEAFF; j_call: TRBJ1-1; v_call: TRBV7-9; cdr3_length: 15; clone_size: .
cdr3_aa: CSVEEMQGAGYTF; j_call: TRBJ1-2; v_call: TRBV29-1; cdr3_length: 13; clone_size: .
cdr3_aa: CASREVPGPANHEQYF; j_call: TRBJ2-7; v_call: TRBV2; cdr3_length: 16; clone_size: .
cdr3_aa: CASSLGGGRANEQFF; j_call: TRBJ2-1; v_call: TRBV7-8; cdr3_length: 15; clone_size: .
cdr3_aa: CASSSERGRKAFF; j_call: TRBJ1-1; v_call: TRBV7-6; cdr3_length: 13; clone_size: .
cdr3_aa: CASSPGLAIYEQYF; j_call: TRBJ2-7; v_call: TRBV6-1; cdr3_length: 14; clone_size: .
cdr3_aa: CASSYDQYTFYGYTF; j_call: TRBJ1-2; v_call: TRBV6-5; cdr3_length: 15; clone_size: .
cdr3_aa: CASSEGGTALYGYTF; j_call: TRBJ1-2; v_call: TRBV2; cdr3_length: 15; clone_size: .